This section outlines one T cell receptor beta chain sequence together with its context. It lacks a known antigen. No much larger clone is present one base from it, and per-base qualities are unavailable. This sample is part of a study of T-cell reconstitution after alpha-beta-depleted transplantation in children (dated by TCRdb to between 2015 and 2016). Study-level background: The study quantitatively tracked T-cell immune reconstitution after TCRalphabeta/CD19-depleted allogeneic hematopoietic cell transplantation in children using TCR repertoire profiling.

Library method: PCR. Sequencing took place on an Illumina HiSeq 2500. Molecular barcoding was employed in the preparation of TCR libraries, with unique molecular identifiers being used to normalize TCRbeta repertoire quantification. The public sequencing data were trimmed at Q25 with fastp and processed into clonotypes with MiXCR by TCRdb, which kept only in-frame beta chains. Each CDR3 protein appears once, grouped with its most common genes and DNA. This sample comprises some 520,000 distinct CDR3 sequences, approximately 29% of them detected only once. The top ten hold under 3% of the sample. Taken from cysteine to phenylalanine, the CDR3 has 17 residues. The read is trimmed to its CDR3 DNA, 51 bases read in frame from base 1. V ends up 0 bases short and J 8 bases short, with an unmatched junction base count of 11. Sequences SGDLS (CDR1) and YYNGEE (CDR2) are obtained from the germline V gene.

The chain is encoded by TRBV9 joined to TRBJ2-1; 10 bases in the junction line up with TRBD2. The sequencing used PBMCs from the stem cell graft donor, collected from the stem cell graft. This clonotype was obtained from a human donor who donated a stem cell graft to a child with aplastic anemia. Here is the DNA: TGTGCCAGCAGCGTAGCCCAGCGGGAGGGCCGTTTAGATGAGCAGTTCTTC. Its protein reads: CASSVAQREGRLDEQFF.